Listed below are T cell receptor beta chains from one sample, sequenced in a study of blood T cell repertoires in COVID-19. Produced via immunoSEQ multiplex PCR; TCRdb's table is partial and in-frame only. Among over 600,000 clones listed, more than 80% were seen once. Sequenced input: peripheral blood. The source is a woman aged 18-35 years with acute or convalescent COVID-19. CDR3s include the opening cysteine and the closing phenylalanine or tryptophan. The D gene is left open where the match is weak.

>TRBJ2-1|TRBD2|TRBV24-1
TGTGCCACCAGTGATTCATTAGCGGGGGCGGGGAATGAGCAGTTCTTC
CATSDSLAGAGNEQFF
>TRBJ1-1|-|TRBV29-1
TGCAGCGTTGAAGTTCACTTGAACACTGAAGCTTTCTTT
CSVEVHLNTEAFF
>TRBJ2-1|-|TRBV11-2
TGTGCCAGCAGCCCCATTGACTTAACAACTGAGCAGTTCTTC
CASSPIDLTTEQFF
>TRBJ1-1|TRBD1|TRBV9
TGTGCCAGCAGCGCGATGGGACAGGGGATGACTGAAGCTTTCTTT
CASSAMGQGMTEAFF
>TRBJ2-1|TRBD2|TRBV11-3
TGTGCCAGCAGCTTAGATAGCGAGCGGGGGATCAATGAGCAGTTCTTC
CASSLDSERGINEQFF
>TRBJ1-5|-|TRBV28
TGTGCCAGCAGTCCAAGGGGGAGGGTAAGGGATCAGCCCCAGCATTTT
CASSPRGRVRDQPQHF
>TRBJ1-4|TRBD1|TRBV28
TGTGCCAGCAGGACAGGGGGGACAGGGAGGATGGTAAAACTGTTTTTT
CASRTGGTGRMVKLFF
>TRBJ1-4|-|TRBV7-8
TGTGCCAGCAGCGCCCCCCGGTCTGTGGCTAATGAAAAACTGTTTTTT
CASSAPRSVANEKLFF
>TRBJ1-3|-|TRBV28
TGTGCCAGCAGTACACGACAGTACTCTAGGTCCGGAAACACCATATATTTT
CASSTRQYSRSGNTIYF
>TRBJ1-1|TRBD1|TRBV5-5
TGTGCCAGCAGGGGACAGGGACTGAACACTGAAGCTTTCTTT
CASRGQGLNTEAFF
>TRBJ2-2|-|TRBV12-5
TGTGCTAGTGGTTTGGGGGGCACGGACACCGGGGAGCTGTTTTTT
CASGLGGTDTGELFF
>TRBJ2-3|-|TRBV7-2
TGTGCCAGCAGCGACTGGATCCTACGAGCAGATACGCAGTATTTT
CASSDWILRADTQYF
>TRBJ1-2|-|TRBV7-2
TGTGCCAGCAGCTTAACAAGCGTCATCTATGGCTACACCTTC
CASSLTSVIYGYTF
>TRBJ1-5|-|TRBV19
TGTGCCAGTAGTTCGCGGGGAGTGAGCAATCAGCCCCAGCATTTT
CASSSRGVSNQPQHF